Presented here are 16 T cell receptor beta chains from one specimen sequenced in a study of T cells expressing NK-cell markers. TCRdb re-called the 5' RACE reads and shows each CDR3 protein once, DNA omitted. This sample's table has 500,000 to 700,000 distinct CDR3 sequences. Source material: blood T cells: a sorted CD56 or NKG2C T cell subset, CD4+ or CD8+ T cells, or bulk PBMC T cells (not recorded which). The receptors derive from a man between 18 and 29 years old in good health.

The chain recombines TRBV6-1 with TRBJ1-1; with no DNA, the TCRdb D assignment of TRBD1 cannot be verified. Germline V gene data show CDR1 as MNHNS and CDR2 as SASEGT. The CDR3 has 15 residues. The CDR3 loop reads CASSPPGRVGTEAFF.

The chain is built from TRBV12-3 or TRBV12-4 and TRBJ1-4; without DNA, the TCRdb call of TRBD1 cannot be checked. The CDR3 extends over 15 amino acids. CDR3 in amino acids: CASSSSGHTNEKLFF.

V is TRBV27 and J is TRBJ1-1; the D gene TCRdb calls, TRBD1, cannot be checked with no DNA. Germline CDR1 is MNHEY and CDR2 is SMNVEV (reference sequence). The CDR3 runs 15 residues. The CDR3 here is CASSYRGRVVTEAFF.

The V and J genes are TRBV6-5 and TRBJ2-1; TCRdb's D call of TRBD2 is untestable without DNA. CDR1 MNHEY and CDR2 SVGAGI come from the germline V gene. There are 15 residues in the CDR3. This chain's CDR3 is CASSSPGLGYNEQFF.

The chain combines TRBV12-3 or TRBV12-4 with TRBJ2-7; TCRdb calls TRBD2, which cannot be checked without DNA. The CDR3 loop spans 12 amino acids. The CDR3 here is CASSLARLEQYF.

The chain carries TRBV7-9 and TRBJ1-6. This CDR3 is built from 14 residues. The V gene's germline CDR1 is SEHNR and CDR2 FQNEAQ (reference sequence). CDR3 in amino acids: CASSLIGEGSPLHF.

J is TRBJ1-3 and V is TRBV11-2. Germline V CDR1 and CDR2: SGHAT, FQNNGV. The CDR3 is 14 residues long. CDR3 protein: CASSLGANLDTIYF.

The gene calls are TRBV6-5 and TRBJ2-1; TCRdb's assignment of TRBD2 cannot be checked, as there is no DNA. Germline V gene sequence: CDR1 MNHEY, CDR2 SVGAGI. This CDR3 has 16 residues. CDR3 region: CASSSSGAKLNNEQFF.

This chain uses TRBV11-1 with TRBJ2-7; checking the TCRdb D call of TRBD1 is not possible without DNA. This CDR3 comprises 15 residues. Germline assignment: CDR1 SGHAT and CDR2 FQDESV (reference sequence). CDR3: CASSLAHVRGDEQYF.

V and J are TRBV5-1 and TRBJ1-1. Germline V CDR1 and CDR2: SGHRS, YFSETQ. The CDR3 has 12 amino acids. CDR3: CASSLNAFEAFF. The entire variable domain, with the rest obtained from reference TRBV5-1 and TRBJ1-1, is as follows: KAGVTQTPRYLIKTRGQQVTLSCSPISGHRSVSWYQQTPGQGLQFLFEYFSETQRNKGNFPGRFSGRQFSNSRSEMNVSTLELGDSALYLCASSLNAFEAFFGQGTRLTVV.

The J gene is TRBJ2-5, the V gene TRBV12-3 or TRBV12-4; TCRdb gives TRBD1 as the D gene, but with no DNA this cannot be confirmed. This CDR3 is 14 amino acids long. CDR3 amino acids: CASSRQGARETQYF.

The CDR3: CASRTIGGRYNEQFF. This sequence joins TRBV19 and TRBJ2-1; TCRdb outputs TRBD1, but without DNA this stays unchecked. Germline assignment: CDR1 LNHDA and CDR2 SQIVND (reference sequence). CDR3 length: 15 amino acids.

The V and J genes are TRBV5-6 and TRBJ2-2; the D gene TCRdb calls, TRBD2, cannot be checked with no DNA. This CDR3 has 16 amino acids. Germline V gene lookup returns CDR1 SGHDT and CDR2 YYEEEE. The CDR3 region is CASSRKEGLIPGELFF.

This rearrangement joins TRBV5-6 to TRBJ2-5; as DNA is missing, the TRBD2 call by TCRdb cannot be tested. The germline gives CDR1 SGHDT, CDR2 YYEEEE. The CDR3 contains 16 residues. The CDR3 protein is CASSLGPGGNKGTQYF.

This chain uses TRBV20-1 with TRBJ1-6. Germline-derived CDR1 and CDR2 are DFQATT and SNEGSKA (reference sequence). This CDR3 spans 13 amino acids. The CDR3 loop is CSARSDRSAPLHF.

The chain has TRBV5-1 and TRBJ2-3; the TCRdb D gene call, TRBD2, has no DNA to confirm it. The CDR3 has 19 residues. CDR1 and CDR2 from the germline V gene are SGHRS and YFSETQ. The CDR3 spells CASSLGSGTSGISTDTQYF.